The entry below gives a single T cell receptor (beta chain) sequence along with its context. Sample time point: patch test 1, 2 weeks after DPC sensitization. As for treatment: therapeutic diphenylcyclopropenone sensitization with weekly scalp DPC. The drawing of blood occurred before each patch test was applied. The study drew its donors from alopecia patients who were 18 to 70 years old and suitable for DPC. This specimen comes from a study of human T cells and chemical hapten exposure. At the level of the study: A 2 cm by 2 cm inner upper arm patch received 2% DPC for sensitization. Variation in per-sample TCR yields came mainly from small pooled library volume differences.

The CDR3 contains 14 residues. V was pared by 3 bases and J by 7 bases, with 4 bases of the junction left unmatched. One entry per CDR3 protein, called by TCRdb with MiXCR from the RACE reads. Counted here are 150,000 to 200,000 distinct CDR3 sequences, 20% to 25% occurring once; the ten biggest clones make up under 8.5%. This rearrangement joins TRBV12-3 or TRBV12-4 to TRBJ2-1; 9 bases match TRBD1. The specimen was whole blood, collected in connection with sensitization to the hapten diphenylcyclopropenone (DPC). This clonotype was obtained from a woman aged 45-59 years with alopecia areata. Some clones in this sample may be carry-over from other donors' samples. The CDR3 sequence: CASSLGQGVNEQFF. In DNA, the CDR3 is TGTGCCAGCAGTTTGGGACAGGGTGTGAATGAGCAGTTCTTC.